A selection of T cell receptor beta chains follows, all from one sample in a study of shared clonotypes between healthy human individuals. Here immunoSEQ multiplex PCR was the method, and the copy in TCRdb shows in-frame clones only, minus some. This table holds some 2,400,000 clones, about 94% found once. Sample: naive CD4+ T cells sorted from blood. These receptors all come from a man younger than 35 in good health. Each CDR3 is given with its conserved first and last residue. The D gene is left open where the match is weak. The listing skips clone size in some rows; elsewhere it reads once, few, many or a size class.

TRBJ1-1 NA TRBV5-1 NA CASSLENGGQGAFF TGCGCCAGCAGCTTGGAGAATGGGGGACAAGGAGCTTTCTTT
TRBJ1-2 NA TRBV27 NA CASSLNRLDGYTF TGTGCCAGCAGTTTAAACAGGTTAGATGGCTACACCTTC
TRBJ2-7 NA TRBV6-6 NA CASSPSPRRGEQYF TGTGCCAGCAGTCCCAGTCCCAGGCGGGGCGAGCAGTACTTC
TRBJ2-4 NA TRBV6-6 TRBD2 CASRGLAGGKNIQYF TGTGCCAGCCGAGGACTAGCGGGGGGAAAAAACATTCAGTACTTC
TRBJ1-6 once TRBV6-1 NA CASSGTAQLGYNSPLHF TGTGCCAGCAGTGGGACTGCGCAACTCGGGTATAATTCACCCCTCCACTTT
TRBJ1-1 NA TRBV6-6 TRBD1 CASSYPTGGTEAFF TGTGCCAGCAGTTACCCTACAGGGGGCACTGAAGCTTTCTTT
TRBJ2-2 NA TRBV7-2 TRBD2 CASSYKGLAGVNTGELFF TGTGCCAGCAGCTATAAGGGGCTAGCGGGAGTTAACACCGGGGAGCTGTTTTTT
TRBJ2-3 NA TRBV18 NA CASSPLVDTQYF TGTGCCAGCTCACCTTTAGTGGATACGCAGTATTTT
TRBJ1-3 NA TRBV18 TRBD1 CASSQGARSSGNTIYF TGTGCCAGCTCACAGGGGGCTCGGAGCTCTGGAAACACCATATATTTT
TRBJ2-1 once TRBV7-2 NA CASSSAVDGNNEQFF TGTGCCAGCAGCTCGGCCGTTGACGGAAACAATGAGCAGTTCTTC
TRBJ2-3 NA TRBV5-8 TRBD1 CASSPGGVDTQYF TGTGCCAGCAGCCCAGGGGGCGTGGATACGCAGTATTTT
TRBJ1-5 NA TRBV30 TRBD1 CAWSLTGDQPQHF TGTGCCTGGAGCCTAACAGGGGATCAGCCCCAGCATTTT
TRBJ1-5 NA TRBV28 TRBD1 CASSGGQLISQPQHF TGTGCCAGCAGTGGGGGACAGCTTATTTCTCAGCCCCAGCATTTT
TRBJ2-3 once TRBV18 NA CASSPAGDWSTDTQYF TGTGCCAGCTCACCCGCAGGGGACTGGAGCACAGATACGCAGTATTTT
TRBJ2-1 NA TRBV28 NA CASTRGVTYNEQFF TGTGCCAGCACTCGGGGAGTTACCTACAATGAGCAGTTCTTC
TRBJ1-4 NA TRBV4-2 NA CASSPGIRGVQDEKLFF TGTGCCAGCAGCCCGGGTATACGGGGGGTACAAGACGAAAAACTGTTTTTT
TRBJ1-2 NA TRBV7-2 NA CASSFGQGHGYTF TGTGCCAGCAGCTTTGGGCAGGGTCACGGCTACACCTTC
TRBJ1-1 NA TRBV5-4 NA CASSPGGVFARGTEAFF TGTGCCAGCAGCCCGGGAGGGGTTTTTGCCCGGGGTACTGAAGCTTTCTTT
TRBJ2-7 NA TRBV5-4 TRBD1 CASSQQGISYEQYF TGTGCCAGCAGCCAACAGGGGATCTCCTACGAGCAGTACTTC
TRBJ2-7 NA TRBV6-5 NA CASSYAGTSYEQYF TGTGCCAGCAGTTACGCCGGGACCTCTTACGAGCAGTACTTC
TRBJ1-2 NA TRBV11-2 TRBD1 CASSPGQGGYTF TGTGCCAGCAGCCCAGGACAGGGAGGCTACACCTTC
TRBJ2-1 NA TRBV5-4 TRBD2 CASSREGLAGDNEQFF TGTGCCAGCAGCAGGGAGGGACTAGCGGGAGACAATGAGCAGTTCTTC
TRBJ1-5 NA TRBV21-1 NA CASSKRNRGWQPQHF TGTGCCAGCAGCAAACGGAACAGGGGCTGGCAGCCCCAGCATTTT
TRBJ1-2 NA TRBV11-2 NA CASSLETMGGYTF TGTGCCAGCAGCTTAGAGACCATGGGGGGCTACACCTTC
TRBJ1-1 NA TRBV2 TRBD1 CASSGQGVTEAFF TGTGCCAGCAGCGGACAGGGGGTCACTGAAGCTTTCTTT
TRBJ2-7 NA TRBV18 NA CASSPWEVSYEQYF TGTGCCAGCTCACCCTGGGAAGTATCCTACGAGCAGTACTTC
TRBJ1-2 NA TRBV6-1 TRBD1 CASSGQGNYGYTF TGTGCCAGCAGCGGACAGGGGAACTATGGCTACACCTTC
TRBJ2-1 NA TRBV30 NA CAWSVGGDYNEQFF TGTGCCTGGAGTGTAGGGGGGGATTACAATGAGCAGTTCTTC
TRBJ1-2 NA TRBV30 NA CAWSVRGHYYGYTF TGTGCCTGGAGTGTTCGGGGCCATTACTATGGCTACACCTTC
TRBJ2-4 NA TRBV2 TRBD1 CASRRQGIAKNIQYF TGTGCCAGCAGGCGACAGGGAATAGCCAAAAACATTCAGTACTTC
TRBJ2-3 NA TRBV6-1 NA CASSEALLRATDTQYF TGTGCCAGCAGTGAAGCGCTTCTCAGGGCGACAGATACGCAGTATTTT
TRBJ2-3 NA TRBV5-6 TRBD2 CASRLTFPSGRAINTQYF TGTGCCAGCAGGCTTACCTTCCCTAGCGGGAGGGCCATAAATACGCAGTATTTT
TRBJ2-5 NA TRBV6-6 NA CASSYSTVGETQYF TGTGCCAGCAGTTACTCGACCGTCGGGGAGACCCAGTACTTC
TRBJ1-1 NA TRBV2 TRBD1 CASSGQVNTEAFF TGTGCCAGCAGCGGACAGGTGAACACTGAAGCTTTCTTT
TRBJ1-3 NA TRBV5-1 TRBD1 CASSTTGGQISGNTIYF TGCGCCAGCAGCACGACAGGGGGCCAAATCTCTGGAAACACCATATATTTT
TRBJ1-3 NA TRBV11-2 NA CASSYPTGNTIYF TGTGCCAGCAGCTATCCGACTGGAAACACCATATATTTT
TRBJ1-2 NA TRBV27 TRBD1 CASSFRTGDLYGYTF TGTGCCAGCAGTTTCAGGACAGGGGATCTCTATGGCTACACCTTC
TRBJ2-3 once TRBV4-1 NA CASSQPGQASTDTQYF TGCGCCAGCAGCCAACCGGGACAAGCTAGCACAGATACGCAGTATTTT